These 27 T cell receptor beta chains came from one sample sequenced in a study of cytomegalovirus exposure and HLA in healthy donors. PCR was performed using 60 Vbeta and 13 Jbeta primers. Only in-frame clones appear in the TCRdb table, and some are missing; sequencing was by immunoSEQ multiplex PCR. This sample has approximately 140,000 clones, with approximately 79% found just once. Sequencing input: PBMCs. The receptors here all came from a man in his late teens or twenties in good health and CMV-seronegative.

The V call is TRBV7-3, the J call TRBJ1-2; 11 positions agree with TRBD1. This CDR3 has 13 amino acids. V trimming: 6 bases; J trimming: 6 bases; junction bases outside the gene matches: 3. Germline CDR1 reads SGHTA; CDR2 reads FQGTGA. CDR3 amino acids: CASRGQGVNGYTF. CDR3 DNA sequence: TGTGCCAGCAGGGGACAGGGGGTGAATGGCTACACCTTC.

This rearrangement joins TRBV7-9 to TRBJ1-1, with D tentatively TRBD1 (6 bases). The CDR3 loop spans 14 amino acids. Looked up from germline, CDR1 is SEHNR and CDR2 is FQNEAQ (reference sequence). The V end lost 5 bases, the J end lost 3 bases, and 13 bases lay between the germline ends. CDR3 in amino acids: CASSPPPGDTEAFF. CDR3 sequence (DNA): TGTGCCAGCAGCCCCCCCCCAGGGGACACTGAAGCTTTCTTT.

The V and J genes are TRBV29-1 and TRBJ1-2; D ambiguous. The CDR3 is 15 amino acids. Germline V gene lookup returns CDR1 SQVTM and CDR2 ANQGSEA. Trimming pared 4 bases from V and 1 base from J, leaving 16 bases between. DNA for the CDR3: TGCAGCGTTGGCCGCGACAATCAGTTTAACTATGGCTACACCTTC. This encodes CSVGRDNQFNYGYTF.

The chain carries TRBV5-6 and TRBJ1-1; possibly TRBD1 for D (6 bases). The CDR3 spans 13 residues. Germline lookup yields CDR1 SGHDT and CDR2 YYEEEE. V was shortened by 7 bases and J by 1 base, with 11 bases between the two germline ends. The CDR3 is CASGETGNTEAFF. In DNA, the CDR3 is TGTGCCAGCGGGGAGACAGGGAACACTGAAGCTTTCTTT.

The rearrangement joins TRBV5-6 to TRBJ2-6; perhaps TRBD2 as D (6 bases). Germline-derived CDR1 and CDR2 are SGHDT and YYEEEE. CDR3 length: 15 residues. The germline V and J ends were trimmed by 2 bases and 2 bases, with 8 bases remaining between them. The CDR3 sequence is CASSFRGTGANVLTF. The CDR3 region has the DNA TGTGCCAGCAGCTTCCGGGGGACTGGGGCCAACGTCCTGACTTTC.

This clone was recorded only once. The chain carries TRBV27 and TRBJ2-7; D is perhaps TRBD1 (6 bases). Trimming removed 3 bases at V and 4 bases at J, with 13 bases between. The CDR3 is made up of 14 amino acids. The germline gives CDR1 MNHEY, CDR2 SMNVEV (reference sequence). The CDR3 loop is CASSFGSGDYEQYF. As DNA, the CDR3 is TGTGCCAGCAGTTTTGGGTCAGGGGATTACGAGCAGTACTTC.

The chain joins TRBV7-9 to TRBJ1-1; D is perhaps TRBD1 (5 bases). The CDR3 runs 15 residues. Germline values: CDR1 SEHNR, CDR2 FQNEAQ (reference sequence). Trimming pared 5 bases from V and 4 bases from J, leaving 17 bases between. The CDR3 loop is CASSHLGPGGTEAFF. The DNA of the CDR3 is TGTGCCAGCAGCCACCTGGGCCCGGGGGGCACTGAAGCTTTCTTT.

The rearrangement links TRBV4-1 to TRBJ1-3; D not certain. Germline V CDR1 and CDR2: MGHRA, YSYEKL. V was trimmed by 0 bases and J by 1 base, leaving 7 bases between them. The CDR3 has 15 residues. The CDR3 loop reads CASSQDAQSGNTIYF. For the CDR3, the DNA is TGCGCCAGCAGCCAAGATGCCCAGTCTGGAAACACCATATATTTT.

The chain employs TRBV7-2 and TRBJ2-7; 10 bases fit TRBD1. The CDR3 is 14 residues long. Looked up from germline, CDR1 is SGHTA and CDR2 is FQGNSA. V lost 6 bases, J lost 2 bases, and 4 bases stayed unmatched. CDR3 sequence: CASRFGTGAYEQYF. The CDR3, as DNA: TGTGCCAGCAGATTTGGGACAGGGGCCTACGAGCAGTACTTC.

The chain is built from TRBV7-6 and TRBJ1-1; TRBD1 might be the D (6 bases). Per germline, CDR1 SGHVS and CDR2 FNYEAQ. The germline V and J ends were trimmed by 0 bases and 5 bases, with 10 bases remaining between them. CDR3 length: 14 residues. The CDR3 nucleotides are TGTGCCAGCAGCTTAGCGGGGGGGCAGACTGAAGCTTTCTTT. Amino acids: CASSLAGGQTEAFF.

The CDR3 nucleotides are TGTGCCAGCAGTGACTCGGAGAATTCACCCCTCCACTTT. Translated, it gives CASSDSENSPLHF. V is TRBV6-4 and J is TRBJ1-6, with D uncertain. Germline loops: CDR1 MRHNA, CDR2 SNTAGT. CDR3 length: 13 amino acids. V lost 0 bases and J 7 bases, leaving 4 bases between the germline ends.

A few counts support this clone. The chain links TRBV2 to TRBJ1-1; no definite D call. The V and J ends lost 7 bases and 1 base respectively, with 10 bases between them. The CDR3 consists of 13 residues. CDR1 SNHLY and CDR2 FYNNEI come from the germline V gene. The CDR3 protein is CASTRPGNTEAFF. As DNA, the CDR3 is TGTGCCAGCACCCGACCAGGGAACACTGAAGCTTTCTTT.

This clone was found a few times. The chain carries TRBV2 and TRBJ1-5; D gene ambiguous. CDR1 is SNHLY, CDR2 FYNNEI, per germline. V shed 5 bases and J shed 4 bases, with 9 bases lying between them. The CDR3 totals 13 residues. CDR3 residues: CASSKEPNQPQHF. The CDR3 coding sequence is TGTGCCAGCAGTAAGGAGCCAAATCAGCCCCAGCATTTT.

This CDR3 is CASSIVGLANTEAFF. In DNA form, the CDR3 reads TGTGCCAGTAGTATAGTTGGCCTCGCGAACACTGAAGCTTTCTTT. This chain links TRBV19 with TRBJ1-1; D not certain. The CDR3 is 15 residues long. V lost 1 base and J lost 1, with 10 bases in between. Germline V gene data show CDR1 as LNHDA and CDR2 as SQIVND (reference sequence).

The sample holds a few counts of this clone. The chain links TRBV12-5 to TRBJ1-1; D uncertain. CDR3 size: 11 residues. Per the germline V gene, CDR1 is LGHNT and CDR2 is FRNRAP. With 6 bases removed from V and 6 bases from J, the gap between germline ends came to 8 bases. The CDR3 DNA follows: TGTGCTAGTGGACGAGGCTCTGAAGCTTTCTTT. Translation gives CASGRGSEAFF.

This clone was observed a handful of times. V is TRBV13 and J is TRBJ1-5, with D hard to call. With 2 bases removed from V and 1 base from J, the gap between germline ends came to 6 bases. The germline gives CDR1 PRHDT, CDR2 FYEKMQ (reference sequence). CDR3 size: 14 residues. In DNA, the CDR3 is TGTGCCAGCAGCTTAACGGGAAGCAATCAGCCCCAGCATTTT. Translated, it gives CASSLTGSNQPQHF.

The CDR3: CASSLITVEAFF. The DNA of the CDR3 is TGTGCCAGCAGCTTAATAACAGTTGAAGCTTTCTTT. V usage is TRBV11-2 and J usage is TRBJ1-1; D gene unclear. CDR1 and CDR2 (germline): SGHAT, FQNNGV. V lost 2 bases and J 7 bases, leaving 8 bases between the germline ends. The CDR3 contains 12 residues.

The rearrangement joins TRBV6-5 to TRBJ1-1, with D possibly TRBD1 on 6 matching bases. V was shortened by 2 bases and J by 0 bases, with 10 bases between the two germline ends. Per the germline V gene, CDR1 is MNHEY and CDR2 is SVGAGI. CDR3 size: 15 residues. The CDR3 DNA is TGTGCCAGCAGTTACCGAGGACAGTTGAACACTGAAGCTTTCTTT. Amino acid sequence: CASSYRGQLNTEAFF.

This chain's CDR3 is CASTPNAVSGELFF. CDR3 nucleotide sequence: TGCGCCAGCACCCCGAATGCGGTCTCCGGGGAGCTGTTTTTT. V and J are TRBV4-1 and TRBJ2-2, with D hard to call. Germline loops: CDR1 MGHRA, CDR2 YSYEKL. This CDR3 contains 14 residues. Trimming took 7 bases from V and 6 from J, leaving 15 bases between them.

The genes are TRBV6-1 and TRBJ1-2; D unresolved. The CDR3 runs 14 residues. The ends were cut back, 0 bases at V and 1 base at J, with 6 bases in the middle. From germline, CDR1 is MNHNS and CDR2 SASEGT. As DNA, the CDR3 is TGTGCCAGCAGTGAAGCTCTAAATAACTATGGCTACACCTTC. Amino acids: CASSEALNNYGYTF.

This clone was seen once. The gene calls are TRBV5-5 and TRBJ1-2; 9 positions match TRBD1. The V gene's germline CDR1 is SGHKS and CDR2 YYEKEE (reference sequence). The CDR3 is 16 amino acids. V was clipped by 5 bases and J by 7 bases; unmatched bases: 15. CDR3 amino acids: CASRAPGQGRLSGYTF. The CDR3 nucleotides read TGTGCCAGCAGGGCGCCGGGACAGGGTCGTTTGAGTGGCTACACCTTC.

This clone was observed a single time. V usage is TRBV19 and J usage is TRBJ1-1; D is perhaps TRBD1 (6 bases). This CDR3 has 13 residues. Looked up from germline, CDR1 is LNHDA and CDR2 is SQIVND (reference sequence). The V end lost 4 bases, the J end lost 6 bases, and 12 bases lay between the germline ends. The CDR3 sequence is CASSRGGISEAFF. CDR3 DNA: TGTGCCAGTAGTAGGGGGGGCATTTCTGAAGCTTTCTTT. The full variable domain, with the rest looked up from reference TRBV19 and TRBJ1-1, is DGGITQSPKYLFRKEGQNVTLSCEQNLNHDAMYWYRQDPGQGLRLIYYSQIVNDFQKGDIAEGYSVSREKKESFPLTVTSAQKNPTAFYLCASSRGGISEAFFGQGTRLTVV.

This chain connects TRBV6-6 to TRBJ2-5; D may be TRBD1 (5 bases). The CDR3 consists of 13 residues. Germline-derived CDR1 and CDR2 are MNHNY and SVGAGI (reference sequence). The V gene lost 7 bases and the J gene lost 2 bases, with 11 bases spanning the gap. Here the CDR3 DNA reads TGTGCCAGCACCCCTGACAGTCAAGAGACCCAGTACTTC. Its protein product is CASTPDSQETQYF.

In this sample, this clone turned up a few times. This chain uses TRBV11-2 with TRBJ2-1; the D gene is possibly TRBD2 (7 bases). Deletions cut 4 bases from V and 4 bases from J, with 17 bases between. This CDR3 is 16 amino acids long. CDR1 is SGHAT, CDR2 FQNNGV, per germline. In DNA form, the CDR3 reads TGTGCCAGCAGCTCGCTACGGGGGCGGGGGTACAATGAGCAGTTCTTC. It specifies CASSSLRGRGYNEQFF.

The chain couples TRBV10-3 to TRBJ2-2; 7 nucleotides line up with TRBD1. The V and J ends lost 4 bases and 1 base, in that order; junction bases with no gene match: 3. From germline, CDR1 is ENHRY and CDR2 SYGVKD. The CDR3 sequence is 15 residues long. CDR3 DNA sequence: TGTGCCATCAGTGGGACAGGATTGAACACCGGGGAGCTGTTTTTT. Its translation is CAISGTGLNTGELFF.

This clone was picked up one time. CDR3 in amino acids: CASSQGGQGAYEQYF. The CDR3 DNA reads TGCGCCAGCAGCCAAGGGGGCCAGGGGGCGTACGAGCAGTACTTC. The chain has TRBV4-1 and TRBJ2-7, with 8 bases fitting TRBD1. Germline V gene sequence: CDR1 MGHRA, CDR2 YSYEKL. This CDR3 has 15 residues. J was trimmed by 4 bases and V by 1 base; bases with no gene match: 6.

The genes are TRBV7-2 and TRBJ1-2; 9 bases match TRBD1. Looked up from germline, CDR1 is SGHTA and CDR2 is FQGNSA. The CDR3 contains 15 residues. V lost 5 bases, J lost 7 bases, and 11 bases stayed unmatched. In nucleotides, the CDR3 is TGTGCCAGCAGCACGAATACCGGGACAGGGAGTGGCTACACCTTC. This codes for CASSTNTGTGSGYTF.